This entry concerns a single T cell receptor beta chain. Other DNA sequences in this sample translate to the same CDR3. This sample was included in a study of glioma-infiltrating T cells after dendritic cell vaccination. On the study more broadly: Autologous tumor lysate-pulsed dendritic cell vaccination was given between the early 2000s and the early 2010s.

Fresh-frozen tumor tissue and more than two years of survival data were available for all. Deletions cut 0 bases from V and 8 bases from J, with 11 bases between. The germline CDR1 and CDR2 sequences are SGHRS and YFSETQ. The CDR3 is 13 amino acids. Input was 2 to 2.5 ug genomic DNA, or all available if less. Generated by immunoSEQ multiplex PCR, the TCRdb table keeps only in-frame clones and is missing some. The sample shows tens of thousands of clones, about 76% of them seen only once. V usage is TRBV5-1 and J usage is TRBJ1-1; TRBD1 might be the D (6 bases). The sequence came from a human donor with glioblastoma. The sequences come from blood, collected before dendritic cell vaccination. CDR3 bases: TGCGCCAGCAGCTTGGGGACAGCGGGAGAAGCTTTCTTT. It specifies CASSLGTAGEAFF.